This TCR beta chain appears in the sequencing data of a study of neurological immune-mediated disorders. Study findings and constraints: Patients with HTLV-1-associated myelopathy showed the most TCR clonal expansion. Those with multiple sclerosis showed the least, falling below healthy controls.

This clonotype was recorded many times. Its antigen is unknown. The cDNA came from 5'RACE with 10-nucleotide random UMIs. MiXCR, applied by TCRdb to the 5' RACE reads, yields one record per CDR3 protein. The data show around 13,000 distinct CDR3 sequences, more than 9% seen once. The germline V and J ends were trimmed by 2 bases and 0 bases, with 8 bases remaining between them. In germline, CDR1 is LGHDT, CDR2 YNNKEL (reference sequence). The CDR3 loop spans 14 amino acids. The clonotype comes from a woman aged 40-49 years in good health. The chain couples TRBV3-1 to TRBJ2-7; D perhaps matches TRBD1 (6 bases). The sequencing sample was made of PBMCs. The DNA of the CDR3 is TGTGCCAGCAGCCAAACAGGGACCTCCTACGAGCAGTACTTC. This translates into CASSQTGTSYEQYF.